This T cell receptor beta chain was identified in a study of CD8+CD57+ T cells in acquired aplastic anemia. About the research overall: Roughly 3 ug was the average amount of DNA from sorted CD4+ and CD8+ cells. Healthy donors averaged around 10 million reads for CD4+ cells. Broader study findings: The same twenty-nine CD8+ CDR3 sequences occurred in patients and in controls.

This CDR3 spans 15 amino acids. V was pared by 6 bases and J by 1 base, with 15 bases between. Germline V CDR1 and CDR2: SNHLY, FYNNEI. Notes on this clonotype: Its antigen remains unknown.

Genomic DNA, serving as template, underwent TCR beta VDJ and CDR3 profiling. A single record per CDR3 protein comes from TCRdb applying MiXCR to the reads. The table has fewer than 250,000 distinct CDR3 sequences, less than 70% seen once; the top ten hold about 15%. The chain uses TRBV2 and TRBJ1-1; perhaps TRBD1 as D (5 bases). The sequence was obtained from a human donor in good health, serving as a control. Sequencing was carried out using sorted CD4+, CD8+, or CD8+CD57+ T cells (not recorded which) from PBMCs. This chain's CDR3 is CASSISLGGNTEAFF. For the CDR3, the DNA is TGTGCCAGCAGCATTTCACTCGGGGGGAACACTGAAGCTTTCTTT.